This TCR beta chain was found in a study of blood T cells in healthy people across ages. The study, taken as a whole, reports: Possibly confounding the expanded clonotype changes was the fact that donor CMV status was unknown.

This clonotype has at least ten counts. Its cognate antigen is unknown. A read error is possible here, since a much larger clone lies one base away. CDR3 length equals 15 residues. Per the germline V gene, CDR1 is SGHDT and CDR2 is YYEEEE. Primed by a sample-barcoded 5' primer and a J-beta primer mix, a second PCR proceeded for about 7 to 11 cycles. MiXCR, applied by TCRdb to the 5' RACE reads, yields one record per CDR3 protein. The sample records hundreds of thousands of distinct CDR3 sequences, approximately 30% being singletons. Every sample had a minimum of 6 million PBMCs isolated. Sequenced material: blood. The sequence was obtained from a woman of 80 years or more in good health. The chain has TRBV5-6 and TRBJ2-1, with D unclear. The end of the DNA aligns better with TRBJ2-7, so the J call may be wrong. DNA for the CDR3: TGTGCCAGCAGCTTGGCCGGACGGCTCTACAATGAGCAGTACTTC. Protein sequence: CASSLAGRLYNEQYF.